Sequencing of this TCR beta chain was carried out in a study of T cells in Graves' hyperthyroidism and ophthalmopathy. In the study overall: It was at initial diagnosis, before any treatment, that peripheral blood was collected. General study findings and limits: Ophthalmopathy prediction by the model preceded onset by a median about 6.5 months. Most thyroid clonotypes expanded above 0.001 appeared in blood too.

Amplified TCR beta CDR3 regions derived from RNA transcripts. RT-PCR in the first round (using the HTBI primer set) targeted the TCR CDR3. MiXCR was run by TCRdb on the multiplex PCR reads, yielding one entry per CDR3 protein. Among under 350,000 distinct CDR3 sequences listed, approximately 15% were seen once. Worth noting for this clonotype: Its antigen remains unidentified.

Patients showing uncontrolled infection, other autoimmune disease, pregnancy or lactation were ineligible. Sequenced material: blood. The receptor was derived from a woman in her fifties or sixties with Graves' ophthalmopathy.

As DNA, the CDR3 is TGTGCCAGCAATCGGGGAAACTATGGCTACACCTTC. This sequence encodes CASNRGNYGYTF. The chain joins TRBV6-2 or TRBV6-3 to TRBJ1-2; D is unresolved. Trimming removed 7 bases at V and 2 bases at J, with 8 bases between. The CDR3 totals 12 residues. Germline lookup yields CDR1 MNHEY and CDR2 SVGEGT.